This record concerns one T cell receptor beta chain sequence. Its antigen is still unknown. The PCR used 60 Vbeta and 13 Jbeta primers. The repertoire was sequenced with immunoSEQ multiplex PCR; TCRdb's copy has only in-frame clones and lacks some. The data show around 150,000 clones, roughly 86% seen once. Samples came from healthy bone marrow donors. These data come from a study of cytomegalovirus exposure and HLA in healthy donors. Study-wide context: A prior analysis found 95 million to 140 million unique TCR beta sequences from around 180 million T cells. Study observations and caveats: In a later analysis, V- and J-gene trimming of beta chains associated with a DCLRE1C missense variant, replicated independently. In a later analysis, most CMV-associated TCR beta chains appeared HLA-restricted.

The CDR3 is 15 residues long. The germline CDR1 and CDR2 sequences are SEHNR and FQNEAQ (reference sequence). The V gene lost 2 bases and the J gene lost 6 bases, with 16 bases spanning the gap. The TCR sequence derives from a woman aged 35 to 49 in good health and CMV-seronegative. The specimen was PBMCs. V usage is TRBV7-9 and J usage is TRBJ1-2; D uncertain. CDR3 bases: TGTGCCAGCAGCTTACGGGAGACGGCAACCGATGGCTACACCTTC. Its translation: CASSLRETATDGYTF.